The 11 T cell receptor beta chains below were found in one sample sequenced in a study of shared clonotypes between healthy human individuals. This table comes from immunoSEQ multiplex PCR, and its TCRdb copy is limited to in-frame clones, with some not included. The sample has about a million clones; roughly 80% are singletons. The sequenced material came from memory CD4+ T cells from PBMCs. The subset here: CD45RA-negative fraction. The receptors were gathered from a man younger than 35 in good health. Some clones in this sample may be carry-over from other donors' samples.

The CDR3: CASSTGTSGTRSYNEQFF. In DNA form, the CDR3 reads TGTGCCAGCAGCACAGGGACTAGCGGGACCCGCTCCTACAATGAGCAGTTCTTC. The chain carries TRBV7-2 and TRBJ2-1, with 13 bases aligning to TRBD2. CDR1 is SGHTA and CDR2 is FQGNSA in the germline V gene. There are 18 residues in the CDR3. V gave up 5 bases and J gave up 0 bases; unmatched junction bases: 7.

This clone was counted a few times. The chain has TRBV6-6 and TRBJ1-4; possible D gene TRBD1, 5 bases. This CDR3 contains 14 residues. V lost 8 bases, J lost 3 bases, and 13 bases lay in between. In germline, CDR1 is MNHNY, CDR2 SVGAGI (reference sequence). The CDR3 loop is CASARAGPNEKLFF. Written as DNA, the CDR3 is TGTGCCAGCGCGAGAGCAGGGCCTAATGAAAAACTGTTTTTT.

The chain joins TRBV7-3 to TRBJ2-1; 7 bases are a match to TRBD1. The CDR3 runs to 15 residues. With V trimmed by 1 base and J by 8 bases, 8 bases remained unmatched. The germline V gene has CDR1 SGHTA and CDR2 FQGTGA. CDR3 protein: CASSLRGQLGHEQFF. CDR3 DNA sequence: TGTGCCAGCAGCTTAAGGGGACAGTTAGGCCATGAGCAGTTCTTC.

In nucleotides, the CDR3 is TGTGCCTGGAGTGCCGCGGGCCATAGCAATCAGCCCCAGCATTTT. This gives the protein CAWSAAGHSNQPQHF. The J gene is TRBJ1-5, the V gene TRBV30; D not resolved. CDR3 length: 15 amino acids. Germline CDR1 is GTSNPN and CDR2 is SVGIG (reference sequence). V was trimmed by 1 base and J by 0 bases, leaving 10 bases between them. The full variable domain, with the rest looked up from reference TRBV30 and TRBJ1-5, is SQTIHQWPATLVQPVGSPLSLECTVEGTSNPNLYWYRQAAGRGLQLLFYSVGIGQISSEVPQNLSASRPQDRQFILSSKKLLLSDSGFYLCAWSAAGHSNQPQHFGDGTRLSIL.

This clone was seen more than once but under ten times. The chain has TRBV28 and TRBJ1-2; 10 nucleotides agree with TRBD1. The CDR3 covers 17 residues. Germline values: CDR1 MDHEN, CDR2 SYDVKM. The J segment lost 4 bases and the V segment lost 5 bases, leaving 13 bases of the junction unmatched. Here the CDR3 DNA reads TGTGCCAGCAGTCCGTCGGGACAGGGGCGCTCAACCTATGGCTACACCTTC. This translates into CASSPSGQGRSTYGYTF.

The rearrangement joins TRBV13 to TRBJ2-3; D may correspond to TRBD1 or TRBD2 (6 bases each). This CDR3 contains 15 residues. CDR1 and CDR2 (germline): PRHDT, FYEKMQ (reference sequence). V lost 8 bases, J lost 2 bases, and 17 bases lay in between. CDR3 nucleotide sequence: TGTGCCAGCTCCCGTGGTCGGGGGCCCACAGATACGCAGTATTTT. Translation gives CASSRGRGPTDTQYF. The variable domain in full, with the rest retrieved from reference TRBV13 and TRBJ2-3, is AAGVIQSPRHLIKEKRETATLKCYPIPRHDTVYWYQQGPGQDPQFLISFYEKMQSDKGSIPDRFSAQQFSDYHSELNMSSLELGDSALYFCASSRGRGPTDTQYFGPGTRLTVL.

V gene TRBV5-4 combines with J gene TRBJ1-1, with 7 bases aligning to TRBD1. The CDR3 is made up of 14 amino acids. With 9 bases clipped from V and 1 base from J, the junction kept 9 bases outside the gene matches. Germline CDR1 reads SGHNT; CDR2 reads YYREEE (reference sequence). This CDR3 is CAIAPQGPNTEAFF. The CDR3 DNA follows: TGTGCCATCGCCCCACAGGGGCCGAACACTGAAGCTTTCTTT.

The chain joins TRBV4-3 to TRBJ1-4, with 7 bases matching TRBD1. V lost 5 bases to trimming and J lost 8 bases; unmatched junction nucleotides: 11. The CDR3 contains 15 residues. Germline lookup yields CDR1 LGHNA and CDR2 YSLEER. The CDR3 DNA reads TGCGCCAGCAGCGCCGACAGGGTTGGGCGCGAAAAACTGTTTTTT. This gives the protein CASSADRVGREKLFF.

Of note for this clone: The same CDR3 also results from other DNA sequences found in this sample. The chain carries TRBV9 and TRBJ1-4, with a weak D call TRBD1 (5 bases). V lost 0 bases to trimming and J lost 2 bases, with 5 bases between them. The CDR3 loop spans 14 amino acids. Germline CDR1 and CDR2: SGDLS and YYNGEE. In nucleotides, the CDR3 is TGTGCCAGCAGCGTAGGGGGCACTAATGAAAAACTGTTTTTT. It is translated as CASSVGGTNEKLFF.

Note on this clone: With a far larger clone one base away, a read error is the likely cause. This same CDR3 is encoded by further DNA sequences in the sample. V and J are TRBV5-1 and TRBJ2-1, with 7 bases matching TRBD2. V lost 0 bases, J lost 5 bases, and 5 bases stayed unmatched. The CDR3 extends over 15 amino acids. Per germline, CDR1 SGHRS and CDR2 YFSETQ. This chain's CDR3 is CASSLVASGDNEQFF. The DNA of the CDR3 is TGCGCCAGCAGCTTGGTGGCTAGCGGAGACAATGAGCAGTTCTTC.

The chain joins TRBV5-4 to TRBJ2-3, with D perhaps TRBD1 (6 bases). Germline V gives CDR1 SGHNT, CDR2 YYREEE (reference sequence). Trimming left V 0 bases short and J 6 bases short, with 11 bases between. The CDR3 loop spans 14 amino acids. This chain's CDR3 is CASSLGSGDDTQYF. DNA of the CDR3: TGTGCCAGCAGCTTGGGGTCAGGGGACGATACGCAGTATTTT.